This passage covers 11 T cell receptor beta chains from one sample sequenced in a study of blood T cell repertoires in COVID-19. Method: immunoSEQ multiplex PCR; TCRdb's copy keeps in-frame clones and lacks some. Counted here are about 36,000 clones, nearly 90% occurring once; the ten biggest clones make up under 2.5%. The sample comprised peripheral blood. These receptors originate from a human donor in a cohort sampled during active COVID-19.

The V gene is TRBV4-2, the J gene TRBJ2-5, with D perhaps TRBD2 (5 bases). The CDR3 covers 15 residues. V lost 1 base, J lost 5 bases, and 14 bases lay in between. The V gene's germline CDR1 is LGHNA and CDR2 YNFKEQ. This CDR3 reads CASSQVRGPGETQYF. DNA of the CDR3: TGTGCCAGCAGCCAAGTCCGAGGGCCCGGGGAGACCCAGTACTTC.

V and J are TRBV11-2 and TRBJ2-7, with D uncertain. The CDR3 length is 13 residues. Trimming took off 6 bases at V and 0 bases at J, with 9 bases between the two ends. Germline V gene sequence: CDR1 SGHAT, CDR2 FQNNGV. The CDR3 protein is CASSWAYSYEQYF. Written as DNA, the CDR3 is TGTGCCAGCAGTTGGGCCTACTCCTACGAGCAGTACTTC.

The genes are TRBV19 and TRBJ1-4, with 10 bases lining up with TRBD1. The V gene's germline CDR1 is LNHDA and CDR2 SQIVND (reference sequence). The CDR3 covers 15 residues. J lost 10 bases, V lost 4 bases, and 9 bases had no gene match. The CDR3 protein is CASSNSGTGVGKLFF. The CDR3 bases are TGTGCCAGTAGTAACTCCGGGACAGGGGTAGGAAAACTGTTTTTT.

This rearrangement joins TRBV7-6 to TRBJ2-7, with 12 positions matching TRBD2. V shed 1 base, J shed 2 bases, and the junction held 3 bases outside the gene matches. The CDR3 spans 16 residues. CDR1 SGHVS and CDR2 FNYEAQ come from the germline V gene. This CDR3 is CASSLGASGGAYEQYF. CDR3 nucleotides: TGTGCCAGCAGCTTAGGTGCTAGCGGGGGGGCCTACGAGCAGTACTTC.

The rearrangement uses TRBV19 and TRBJ2-3, with 10 positions matching TRBD2. V dropped 6 bases and J dropped 12; count of bases not matched to a gene: 9. The CDR3 runs to 13 residues. Germline CDR1 LNHDA, CDR2 SQIVND (reference sequence). CDR3 nucleotides: TGTGCCAGTAGCCGGGTTGTAGCGGGGGGCCAGTATTTT. Protein: CASSRVVAGGQYF.

The CDR3 protein is CASSLDGVASEQFF. The CDR3, as DNA: TGTGCCAGCAGCTTAGATGGGGTAGCGAGCGAGCAGTTCTTC. This rearrangement joins TRBV11-3 to TRBJ2-1, with D possibly TRBD2 on 5 matching bases. Trimming cost V 0 bases and J 10 bases, with 13 bases left between them. Germline CDR1 is SGHNT and CDR2 is YENEEA. This CDR3 is 14 amino acids long.

This chain joins TRBV5-4 and TRBJ2-7; the match to TRBD2 covers 8 bases. V dropped 0 bases and J dropped 2; count of bases not matched to a gene: 7. The CDR3 runs 16 residues. CDR1 and CDR2 (germline): SGHNT, YYREEE (reference sequence). For the CDR3, the DNA is TGTGCCAGCAGCTTGGAGACGGGGGGGAGCACCTACGAGCAGTACTTC. This codes for CASSLETGGSTYEQYF.

This CDR3 reads CASSFLTEGETQYF. Here the CDR3 DNA reads TGTGCCAGCAGCTTTCTAACAGAGGGAGAGACCCAGTACTTC. The chain joins TRBV11-2 to TRBJ2-5, with a weak D call TRBD2 (5 bases). Between the trimmed V and J ends, which lost 3 bases and 4 bases, there was a span of 12 bases. In germline, CDR1 is SGHAT, CDR2 FQNNGV. The CDR3 consists of 14 residues.

This clone has just a few counts. The gene calls are TRBV2 and TRBJ1-1; D call uncertain. CDR3 length: 12 residues. CDR1 is SNHLY and CDR2 is FYNNEI in the germline V gene. Trimming shortened V by 4 bases and J by 4 bases, and 7 bases separated the two germline ends. The CDR3 DNA reads TGTGCCAGCAGTGTCCCCCTCACTGAAGCTTTCTTT. Its translation: CASSVPLTEAFF.

In this sample, this clone turned up once. CDR3 in DNA: TGCGCCAGCAGCTTGAAAACAGGGGGCGTAGGTTCACCCCTCCACTTT. Translated, it gives CASSLKTGGVGSPLHF. The chain has TRBV5-1 and TRBJ1-6, with 9 bases fitting TRBD1. V trimming: 1 base; J trimming: 9 bases; junction bases outside the gene matches: 8. Germline V gene data show CDR1 as SGHRS and CDR2 as YFSETQ. This CDR3 comprises 16 residues.

The chain recombines TRBV6-5 with TRBJ1-1; 8 bases align to TRBD1. Germline loops: CDR1 MNHEY, CDR2 SVGAGI. J was trimmed by 4 bases and V by 8 bases; bases with no gene match: 9. The length of the CDR3 is 14 residues. The CDR3 loop reads CASLFTTGVTEAFF. CDR3 nucleotide sequence: TGTGCCAGCCTTTTTACGACAGGGGTCACTGAAGCTTTCTTT.